This passage covers 21 T cell receptor beta chains from one sample sequenced in a study of T cells in women clearing cervical HPV infection listed by TCRdb under 2018. Libraries were built with the immunoSEQ multiplex PCR assay. What TCRdb holds here is the immuneACCESS table cut down to in-frame rearrangements. Part of the clones is not present; checked against another copy, under half of the missing clones reflect an unresolved V gene, and the others are unexplained. The table for this sample records roughly 22,000 clones. Clones ranked in the top ten supply around 3.3% of the sample. Specimen: blood buffy coat. The receptors here all came from a woman between 18 and 75 years old with a cervical HPV16 infection that either progressed to CIN3+ or cleared (not recorded which).

As concerns this clone: The observed sequence ends 3 residues before the CDR3 terminus, with the missing tail filled in from the germline J gene. V gene TRBV5-1 combines with J gene TRBJ2-5; D is uncertain. This CDR3 comprises 14 residues. V lost 7 bases, J lost 2 bases, and 15 bases lay in between. Germline loops: CDR1 SGHRS, CDR2 YFSETQ. CDR3 bases read: TGCGCCAGCCGGTCGCTCCCCTCTCAAGAGACC. Its translation is CASRSLPSQET. From start to end, the CDR3 is CASRSLPSQETQYF. Full variable domain (outside the CDR3, taken from reference TRBV5-1 and TRBJ2-5): KAGVTQTPRYLIKTRGQQVTLSCSPISGHRSVSWYQQTPGQGLQFLFEYFSETQRNKGNFPGRFSGRQFSNSRSEMNVSTLELGDSALYLCASRSLPSQETQYFGPGTRLLVL.

In the case of this clone: Coverage ceases 3 residues before the CDR3 finishes, and the germline J gene fills in the end. This chain connects TRBV20-1 to TRBJ1-5; D not certain. V was cut by 3 bases and J by 4 bases, with 16 bases left in between. Germline V CDR1 and CDR2: DFQATT, SNEGSKA (reference sequence). The CDR3 spans 15 residues. The chain's CDR3 is CSASPSNRVNQPQHF. The covered CDR3 bases are TGCAGTGCTAGCCCTTCGAACAGAGTAAATCAGCCC.

For this clone: The read terminates 3 residues ahead of where the CDR3 ends, so the germline J gene completes it. The gene calls are TRBV2 and TRBJ2-4; weak D call: TRBD2 (5 bases). The germline CDR1 and CDR2 sequences are SNHLY and FYNNEI. Deletions cut 7 bases from V and 4 bases from J, with 23 bases between. The CDR3 is made up of 17 amino acids. The CDR3 bases that were read are TGTGCCAGCATCCGGACTGCTGAGCGATCCGATAAAAACATT. As protein: CASIRTAERSDKNI. The entire CDR3 is CASIRTAERSDKNIQYF.

On this clone itself: The DNA ends 3 residues before the CDR3 does, and the rest of the CDR3 is filled in from the germline J gene. The gene calls are TRBV12-3 or TRBV12-4 and TRBJ2-7; no clear D. The CDR3 is 13 residues long. With 3 bases removed from V and 2 bases from J, the gap between germline ends came to 8 bases. The sequenced part of the CDR3 DNA is TGTGCCAGCAGTTTCCGGGTTCCCTACGAG. It specifies CASSFRVPYE. The full CDR3 protein reads CASSFRVPYEQYF.

As regards this clone: The read comes to an end 3 residues before the CDR3 does, leaving the germline J gene to fill in the end. V usage is TRBV19 and J usage is TRBJ1-3; D possibly corresponds to TRBD1 (5 bases). Deletions cut 5 bases from V and 2 bases from J, with 10 bases between. CDR1 is LNHDA and CDR2 is SQIVND in the germline V gene (reference sequence). This CDR3 has 14 amino acids. The CDR3 reads CASSLQGTGNTIYF. The part of the CDR3 DNA that was read is TGTGCCAGTAGTCTGCAGGGTACTGGAAACACC.

As for this clone: The read terminates 3 residues ahead of where the CDR3 ends, so the germline J gene completes it. The V and J genes are TRBV5-1 and TRBJ1-3; D gene unclear. The CDR3 covers 14 residues. V was cut by 4 bases and J by 0 bases, with 8 bases left in between. Germline V gene data show CDR1 as SGHRS and CDR2 as YFSETQ. CDR3 DNA (partial): TGCGCCAGCAGCCGCCTAAGCTCTGGAAACACC. This codes for CASSRLSSGNT. In full, the CDR3 reads CASSRLSSGNTIYF. Full variable domain (missing parts from reference TRBV5-1 and TRBJ1-3): KAGVTQTPRYLIKTRGQQVTLSCSPISGHRSVSWYQQTPGQGLQFLFEYFSETQRNKGNFPGRFSGRQFSNSRSEMNVSTLELGDSALYLCASSRLSSGNTIYFGEGSWLTVV.

Remarks on this clone: Read sequence stops 3 residues before the CDR3 end, and the germline J gene provides the missing end. The rearrangement joins TRBV7-9 to TRBJ1-5; 10 positions match TRBD1. CDR3 length: 15 amino acids. Germline V gene lookup returns CDR1 SEHNR and CDR2 FQNEAQ (reference sequence). V was pared by 5 bases and J by 6 bases, with 7 bases of the junction left unmatched. The sequenced part of the CDR3 DNA is TGTGCCAGCAGCAGGGGACAGGGGTTAGGTCAGCCC. This translates into CASSRGQGLGQP. The CDR3, in full, reads CASSRGQGLGQPQHF.

Details on this clone: The observed sequence ends 3 residues before the CDR3 terminus, with the missing tail filled in from the germline J gene. The chain couples TRBV5-1 to TRBJ2-3; 7 nucleotides agree with TRBD2. Per the germline V gene, CDR1 is SGHRS and CDR2 is YFSETQ. This CDR3 region has 15 residues. V dropped 4 bases and J dropped 1; count of bases not matched to a gene: 6. CDR3 sequence reads: CASSPRELGTDTQYF. CDR3 DNA, as far as it was read: TGCGCCAGCAGCCCGCGGGAGTTGGGCACAGATACG.

The CDR3 sequence: CATSSRDRGRPIQYF. Incomplete CDR3 DNA: TGTGCCACCAGCAGCCGGGACAGGGGGCGCCCCATT. This chain links TRBV15 with TRBJ2-4; 12 bases align to TRBD1. The CDR3 is cut off 3 residues early in the read; its end comes from the germline J gene. The germline V gene encodes CDR1 LNHNV and CDR2 YYDKDF (reference sequence). Trimming cost V 3 bases and J 9 bases; bases outside gene matches: 6. The length of the CDR3 is 15 residues.

Note on this clone: The observed sequence ends 3 residues before the CDR3 terminus, with the missing tail filled in from the germline J gene. The chain links TRBV20-1 to TRBJ2-7; 9 bases match TRBD2. V lost 6 bases to trimming and J lost 1 base; unmatched junction nucleotides: 7. From germline, CDR1 is DFQATT and CDR2 SNEGSKA (reference sequence). The CDR3 consists of 14 residues. CDR3 in amino acids: CSAPRLAESYEQYF. CDR3 DNA (partial): TGCAGTGCCCCCCGACTAGCGGAGTCCTACGAG.

For this clone: The sequenced fragment ends 3 residues before the CDR3 boundary, so the rest is inferred from the germline J gene. The chain employs TRBV20-1 and TRBJ2-1; 9 positions agree with TRBD1. The length of the CDR3 is 15 residues. Per germline, CDR1 DFQATT and CDR2 SNEGSKA (reference sequence). After removal of 5 bases from V and 9 bases from J, the junction contained 14 bases not matched to a gene. The sequenced CDR3 bases are TGCAGTGCTGATTCAACGGGACAGGGTCTCGCTGAG. This translates into CSADSTGQGLAE. The entire CDR3 is CSADSTGQGLAEQFF.

As concerns this clone: The read is 3 residues too short to cover the CDR3 end, so that end is filled in from the germline J gene. This chain joins TRBV19 and TRBJ2-1, with a possible D match to TRBD1 (6 bases). Per the germline V gene, CDR1 is LNHDA and CDR2 is SQIVND (reference sequence). V gave up 5 bases and J gave up 5 bases, with 13 bases separating them. This CDR3 has 14 residues. The DNA read from the CDR3 is TGTGCCAGTAGTTCAGACAGGTTAAACAATGAG. Amino acids: CASSSDRLNNE. The entire CDR3 protein is CASSSDRLNNEQFF.

Turning to this clone: Read data end 3 residues before the CDR3 end; the end is taken from the germline J gene. V usage is TRBV7-8 and J usage is TRBJ1-6; 8 positions match TRBD1. J gave up 10 bases and V 5 bases, and 10 bases lay outside the gene matches. Germline V CDR1 and CDR2: SGHVS, FQNEAQ. The CDR3 has 15 amino acids. This CDR3 reads CASSAADRVLSPLHF. CDR3 bases read: TGTGCCAGCAGCGCCGCGGACAGGGTCCTCTCACCC.

Note on this clone: The CDR3 end is not reached by the read, which stops 3 residues before it; the germline J gene fills it in. The chain is built from TRBV19 and TRBJ1-5, with D maybe TRBD1 (5 bases). CDR1 is LNHDA and CDR2 is SQIVND in the germline V gene (reference sequence). Trimming removed 6 bases from V and 8 bases from J, with 11 bases in between. The CDR3 sequence is 12 residues long. CDR3 sequence reads: CASRYQGEPQHF. The sequenced CDR3 bases are TGTGCCAGTAGGTACCAGGGTGAGCCC. Drawing the rest from reference TRBV19 and TRBJ1-5, the complete variable domain is DGGITQSPKYLFRKEGQNVTLSCEQNLNHDAMYWYRQDPGQGLRLIYYSQIVNDFQKGDIAEGYSVSREKKESFPLTVTSAQKNPTAFYLCASRYQGEPQHFGDGTRLSIL.

Worth noting for this clone: The CDR3 extends 3 residues past the end of the read, so its final part is completed from the germline J gene. The rearrangement joins TRBV7-2 to TRBJ2-7; 12 bases map to TRBD2. Germline loops: CDR1 SGHTA, CDR2 FQGNSA. V lost 2 bases to trimming and J lost 5 bases; unmatched junction nucleotides: 4. The length of the CDR3 is 15 residues. CDR3 region: CASSLRLAGADEQYF. The sequenced CDR3 bases are TGTGCCAGCAGCTTAAGACTAGCGGGAGCTGACGAG.

Note on this clone: The CDR3 is cut off 3 residues early in the read; its end comes from the germline J gene. V gene TRBV20-1 combines with J gene TRBJ2-3; a weak D match, TRBD1 (6 bases). The CDR3 runs to 12 residues. CDR1 is DFQATT and CDR2 is SNEGSKA in the germline V gene (reference sequence). V lost 6 bases, J lost 3 bases, and 10 bases lay in between. The CDR3: CSARQVTDTQYF. Partial CDR3 DNA: TGCAGTGCAAGACAGGTTACAGATACG.

About this clone: The CDR3 end falls 3 residues outside the read, so it is completed with the germline J gene. The chain recombines TRBV20-1 with TRBJ2-2, with TRBD2 matching 14 bases. The CDR3 sequence is 14 residues long. V was clipped by 4 bases and J by 8 bases; unmatched bases: 3. Germline values: CDR1 DFQATT, CDR2 SNEGSKA (reference sequence). The CDR3 DNA, read in part, is TGCAGTGCTAAGGGACTAGCGGGAGCTGGGGAG. Amino acids: CSAKGLAGAGE. The whole CDR3 sequence reads CSAKGLAGAGELFF.

As concerns this clone: Sequencing ends 3 residues short of the CDR3 end; the germline J gene provides the rest. J is TRBJ1-4 and V is TRBV11-2; 8 nucleotides agree with TRBD1. Germline CDR1 is SGHAT and CDR2 is FQNNGV. V lost 4 bases, J lost 8 bases, and 9 bases stayed unmatched. CDR3 length: 15 amino acids. The CDR3 DNA, read in part, is TGTGCCAGCAGCTACACCGGGACAGGAAGGGAAAAA. Its protein is CASSYTGTGREK. The CDR3 in its entirety is CASSYTGTGREKLFF.

Notes on this clone: The CDR3 extends 3 residues past the end of the read, so its final part is completed from the germline J gene. The J gene is TRBJ1-1, the V gene TRBV20-1; 9 nucleotides agree with TRBD1. The CDR3 length is 13 residues. From germline, CDR1 is DFQATT and CDR2 SNEGSKA (reference sequence). After removal of 6 bases from V and 1 base from J, the junction contained 3 bases not matched to a gene. The sequenced CDR3 bases are TGCAGTGCAAGGACAGGGGAGAACACTGAA. Encoded protein: CSARTGENTE. The full CDR3 is CSARTGENTEAFF.

As to this clone: Read sequence stops 3 residues before the CDR3 end, and the germline J gene provides the missing end. The genes are TRBV6-2 or TRBV6-3 and TRBJ2-1, with D possibly TRBD1 on 5 matching bases. V gave up 2 bases and J gave up 3 bases, with 5 bases separating them. CDR3 length: 13 residues. The germline V gene has CDR1 MNHEY and CDR2 SVGEGT. Partial CDR3 DNA: TGTGCCAGCAGTTACAGGGGCTACAATGAG. Protein sequence: CASSYRGYNE. The CDR3 reads in full as CASSYRGYNEQFF.

In the case of this clone: The read falls 3 residues short of the CDR3 end, and the missing part is taken from the germline J gene. The chain employs TRBV20-1 and TRBJ2-3, with D perhaps TRBD1 (5 bases). The V gene lost 3 bases and the J gene lost 2 bases, with 15 bases spanning the gap. The CDR3 contains 15 residues. Looked up from germline, CDR1 is DFQATT and CDR2 is SNEGSKA (reference sequence). The part of the CDR3 DNA that was read is TGCAGTGCTAGGTCGAGACAGACGTCCACAGATACG. Amino acids: CSARSRQTSTDT. The full-length CDR3 reads as CSARSRQTSTDTQYF.